This T cell receptor (beta chain) appears in the sequencing data of a study of T cell responses to AZD1222 COVID-19 vaccine. The table came from immunoSEQ multiplex PCR; TCRdb's copy has only in-frame clones and leaves some out. The repertoire consists of around 210,000 clones, with roughly 94% occurring once and the leading ten covering over 1.5%. Study-wide results and limits: Reports indicate that nearly half of spike-specific TCRs are directed at unmutated variant regions.

A word on this clone: As yet, its antigen is unknown.

The receptor comes from an adult who received the MenACWY meningococcal vaccine as a control. The sequencing here drew on peripheral blood, taken 28 days after the second dose of the MenACWY control vaccine.

This chain's CDR3 is CASGGGGETDTQYF. The CDR3 DNA sequence: TGCGCCAGCGGGGGGGGCGGAGAAACAGATACGCAGTATTTT. V and J are TRBV5-1 and TRBJ2-3; TRBD2 might be the D (7 bases). The V gene lost 7 bases and the J gene lost 3 bases, with 15 bases spanning the gap. The length of the CDR3 is 14 residues. The germline V gene has CDR1 SGHRS and CDR2 YFSETQ.